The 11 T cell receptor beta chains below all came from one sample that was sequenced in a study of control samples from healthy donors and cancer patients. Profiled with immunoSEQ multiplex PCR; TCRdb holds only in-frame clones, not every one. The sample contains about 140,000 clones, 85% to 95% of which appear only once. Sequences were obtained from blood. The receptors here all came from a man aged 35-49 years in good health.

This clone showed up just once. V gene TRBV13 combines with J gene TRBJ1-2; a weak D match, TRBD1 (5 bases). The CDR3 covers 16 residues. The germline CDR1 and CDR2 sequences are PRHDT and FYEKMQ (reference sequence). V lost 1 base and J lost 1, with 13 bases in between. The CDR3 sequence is CASSLALQDRNYGYTF. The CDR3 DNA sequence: TGTGCCAGCAGCTTAGCCCTACAGGACCGTAACTATGGCTACACCTTC.

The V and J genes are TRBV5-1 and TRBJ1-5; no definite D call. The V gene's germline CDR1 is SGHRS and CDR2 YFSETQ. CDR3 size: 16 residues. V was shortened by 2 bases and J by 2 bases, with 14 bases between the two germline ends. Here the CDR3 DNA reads TGCGCCAGCAGCTTAGGAATCGGCGGTGGCAATCAGCCCCAGCATTTT. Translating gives CASSLGIGGGNQPQHF.

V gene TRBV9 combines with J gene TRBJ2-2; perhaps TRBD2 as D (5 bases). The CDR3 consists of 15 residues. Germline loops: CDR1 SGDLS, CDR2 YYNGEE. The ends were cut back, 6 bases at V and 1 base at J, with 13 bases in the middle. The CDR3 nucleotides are TGTGCCAGCACCCCGGGGAGCCTGAACACCGGGGAGCTGTTTTTT. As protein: CASTPGSLNTGELFF.

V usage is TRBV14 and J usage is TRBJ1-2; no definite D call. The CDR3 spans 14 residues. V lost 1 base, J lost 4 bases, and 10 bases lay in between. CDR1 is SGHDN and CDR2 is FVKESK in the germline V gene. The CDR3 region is CASSQADAGYGYTF. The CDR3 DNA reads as TGTGCCAGCAGCCAAGCCGACGCCGGCTATGGCTACACCTTC.

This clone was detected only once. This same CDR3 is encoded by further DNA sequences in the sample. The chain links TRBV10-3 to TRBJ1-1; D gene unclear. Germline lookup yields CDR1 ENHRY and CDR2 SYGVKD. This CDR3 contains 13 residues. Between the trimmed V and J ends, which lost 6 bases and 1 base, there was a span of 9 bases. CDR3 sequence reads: CAIRGTGNTEAFF. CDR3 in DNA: TGTGCCATCAGGGGTACCGGGAACACTGAAGCTTTCTTT.

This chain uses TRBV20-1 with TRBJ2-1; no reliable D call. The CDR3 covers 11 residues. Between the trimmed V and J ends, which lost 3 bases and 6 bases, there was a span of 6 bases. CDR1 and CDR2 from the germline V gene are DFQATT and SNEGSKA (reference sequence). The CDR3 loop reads CSASRFNEQFF. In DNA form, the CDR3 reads TGCAGTGCTAGTCGGTTCAATGAGCAGTTCTTC.

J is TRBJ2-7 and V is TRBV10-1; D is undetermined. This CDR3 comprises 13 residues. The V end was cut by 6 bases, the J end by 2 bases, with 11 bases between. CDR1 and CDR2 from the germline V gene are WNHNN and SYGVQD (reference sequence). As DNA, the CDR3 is TGCGCCAGCAGCTCCGGGCCCACCTACGAGCAGTACTTC. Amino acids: CASSSGPTYEQYF.

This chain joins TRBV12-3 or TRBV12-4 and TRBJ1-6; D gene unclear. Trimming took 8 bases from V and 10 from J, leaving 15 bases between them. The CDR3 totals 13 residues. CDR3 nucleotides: TGTGCCAGCGCAACTCCAGAAGGCTCACCCCTCCACTTT. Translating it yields CASATPEGSPLHF.

This CDR3 reads CASSQTLSMGQYF. In DNA form, the CDR3 reads TGTGCCAGCAGCCAGACTTTATCGATGGGGCAGTACTTC. V is TRBV3-1 (or the pseudogene TRBV3-2) and J is TRBJ2-7; D is unclear. Germline values: CDR1 LGHDT, CDR2 YNNKEL (reference sequence). This CDR3 region has 13 residues. V lost 3 bases and J lost 9, with 15 bases in between.

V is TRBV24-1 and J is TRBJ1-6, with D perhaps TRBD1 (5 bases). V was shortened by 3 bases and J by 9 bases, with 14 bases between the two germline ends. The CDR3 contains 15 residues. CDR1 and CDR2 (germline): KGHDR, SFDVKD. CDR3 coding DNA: TGTGCCACCAGTGATGGAGGCAGGGTCGCTTCACCCCTCCACTTT. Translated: CATSDGGRVASPLHF.

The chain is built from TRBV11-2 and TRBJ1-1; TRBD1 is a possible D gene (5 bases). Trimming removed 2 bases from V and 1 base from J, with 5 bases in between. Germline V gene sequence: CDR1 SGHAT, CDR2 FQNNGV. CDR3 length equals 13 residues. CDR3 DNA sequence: TGTGCCAGCAGCTTACAGGGGAACACTGAAGCTTTCTTT. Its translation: CASSLQGNTEAFF. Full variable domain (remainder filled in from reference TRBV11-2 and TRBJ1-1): EAGVAQSPRYKIIEKRQSVAFWCNPISGHATLYWYQQILGQGPKLLIQFQNNGVVDDSQLPKDRFSAERLKGVDSTLKIQPAKLEDSAVYLCASSLQGNTEAFFGQGTRLTVV.